This TCR beta chain was identified in a study of identical twins. TCRdb re-called the 5' RACE reads through MiXCR, storing one row per CDR3 protein. The data hold roughly 540,000 distinct CDR3 sequences, with under 25% observed a single time. This clonotype came up a few times. This CDR3 is 16 amino acids long. CDR1 and CDR2 (germline): SGDLS, YYNGEE. Trimming left V 0 bases short and J 0 bases short, with 12 bases between. The sample also formed part of further work on T cells expressing NK-cell markers. From that paper: NKG2C+ dominant clonotype frequencies in 5 or 6 donors were roughly 1.0-7.5% of CD8+ T cells.

The source of this sequence is a woman aged 18-29 years in good health. This chain uses TRBV9 with TRBJ2-5; D uncertain. The sequencing input was CD4+ T cells sorted from blood. CDR3 loop: CASSVGERAYQETQYF. The CDR3 DNA reads as TGTGCCAGCAGCGTAGGTGAGCGTGCGTACCAAGAGACCCAGTACTTC.